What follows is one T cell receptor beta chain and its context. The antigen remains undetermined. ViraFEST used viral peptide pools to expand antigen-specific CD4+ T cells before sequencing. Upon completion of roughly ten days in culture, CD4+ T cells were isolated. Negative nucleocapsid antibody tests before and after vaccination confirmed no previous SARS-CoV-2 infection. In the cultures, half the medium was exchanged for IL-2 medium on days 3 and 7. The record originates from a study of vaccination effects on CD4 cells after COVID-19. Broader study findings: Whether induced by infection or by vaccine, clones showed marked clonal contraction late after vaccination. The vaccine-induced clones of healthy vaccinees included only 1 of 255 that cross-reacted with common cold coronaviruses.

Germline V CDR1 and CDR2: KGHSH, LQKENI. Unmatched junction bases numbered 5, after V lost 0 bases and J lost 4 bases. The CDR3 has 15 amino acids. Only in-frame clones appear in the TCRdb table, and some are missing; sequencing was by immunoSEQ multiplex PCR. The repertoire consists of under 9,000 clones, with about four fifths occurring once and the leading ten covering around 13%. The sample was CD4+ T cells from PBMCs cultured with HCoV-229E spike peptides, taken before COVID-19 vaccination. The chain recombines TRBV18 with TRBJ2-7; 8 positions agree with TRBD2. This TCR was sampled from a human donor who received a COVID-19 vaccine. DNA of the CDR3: TGTGCCAGCTCACCACCCCGGCGGGGGGAATACGAGCAGTACTTC. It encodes CASSPPRRGEYEQYF.